The 28 T cell receptor beta chains below were found in one sample sequenced in a study of blood T cell repertoires in COVID-19. Using immunoSEQ multiplex PCR, the repertoire was profiled, and TCRdb retains in-frame clones only, with some absent. The sample has some 260,000 clones, roughly 86% seen once. Sequenced material: peripheral blood. These receptors were taken from a human donor in a cohort sampled during active COVID-19.

This clone was observed once. This CDR3 is CASSITGGGRAGYTF. The CDR3 DNA reads TGTGCCAGTAGTATAACAGGGGGCGGAAGAGCTGGCTACACCTTC. The chain joins TRBV19 to TRBJ1-2, with 9 bases lining up with TRBD1. This CDR3 has 15 amino acids. Germline CDR1 reads LNHDA; CDR2 reads SQIVND (reference sequence). The junction had 8 bases not matched to a gene; V was cut back by 2 bases and J by 7 bases.

This chain joins TRBV19 and TRBJ1-5; 7 bases line up with TRBD1. Per the germline V gene, CDR1 is LNHDA and CDR2 is SQIVND (reference sequence). The CDR3 is 16 residues long. The junction had 8 bases not matched to a gene; V was cut back by 0 bases and J by 6 bases. The CDR3 here is CASSIDPGDSSQPQHF. As DNA, the CDR3 is TGTGCCAGTAGTATAGACCCCGGGGACAGCTCTCAGCCCCAGCATTTT.

The rearrangement links TRBV4-1 to TRBJ2-1; D ambiguous. The CDR3 consists of 13 residues. V gave up 2 bases and J gave up 6 bases, with 8 bases separating them. From germline, CDR1 is MGHRA and CDR2 YSYEKL. Here the CDR3 DNA reads TGCGCCAGCAGCCAAATGCGGTCCAATGAGCAGTTCTTC. Residues: CASSQMRSNEQFF.

The V call is TRBV6-5, the J call TRBJ2-1; D is uncertain. This CDR3 comprises 12 residues. Trimming left V 5 bases short and J 4 bases short, with 6 bases between. Germline CDR1 MNHEY, CDR2 SVGAGI. The CDR3 protein is CASSPGYNEQFF. The DNA of the CDR3 is TGTGCCAGCAGTCCAGGATACAATGAGCAGTTCTTC.

This chain connects TRBV19 to TRBJ2-1, with 7 bases aligning to TRBD2. With 5 bases clipped from V and 3 bases from J, the junction kept 7 bases outside the gene matches. Per germline, CDR1 LNHDA and CDR2 SQIVND (reference sequence). The CDR3 spans 15 residues. CDR3 sequence (DNA): TGTGCCAGTAGTCCCCTGCTAGCGGTCTACAATGAGCAGTTCTTC. This gives the protein CASSPLLAVYNEQFF.

The rearrangement uses TRBV4-3 and TRBJ2-7; 9 bases agree with TRBD2. CDR1 LGHNA and CDR2 YSLEER come from the germline V gene. CDR3 length: 18 residues. V gave up 4 bases and J gave up 3 bases; unmatched junction bases: 16. Here the CDR3 reads CASSLYIGASGAIYEQYF. The CDR3 DNA reads as TGCGCCAGCAGCCTATATATTGGGGCTAGCGGGGCCATCTACGAGCAGTACTTC.

This clone was seen once. This rearrangement joins TRBV10-1 to TRBJ1-2, with TRBD1 as a possible D gene (6 bases). CDR3 length: 14 amino acids. Germline V lookup: CDR1 WNHNN, CDR2 SYGVQD (reference sequence). Between the trimmed V and J ends, which lost 4 bases and 6 bases, there was a span of 15 bases. DNA for the CDR3: TGCGCCAGCAGTGGGTCAGGGGCTTTCAATGGCTACACCTTC. Encoded protein: CASSGSGAFNGYTF.

The genes are TRBV7-2 and TRBJ2-7; D gene unclear. The germline CDR1 and CDR2 sequences are SGHTA and FQGNSA. The V and J ends lost 4 bases and 3 bases respectively, with 4 bases between them. CDR3 length: 11 amino acids. The CDR3 loop reads CASSSLYEQYF. The CDR3 DNA sequence: TGTGCCAGCAGCTCCCTCTACGAGCAGTACTTC.

This clone was seen only once. The chain recombines TRBV18 with TRBJ2-7; possible D gene TRBD1, 6 bases. CDR1 KGHSH and CDR2 LQKENI come from the germline V gene. V was cut by 3 bases and J by 6 bases, with 15 bases left in between. CDR3 length: 14 residues. This CDR3 is CASSPGTPIGEQYF. For the CDR3, the DNA is TGTGCCAGCTCACCCGGGACACCGATCGGCGAGCAGTACTTC.

V is TRBV7-9 and J is TRBJ2-1; TRBD1 matches 8 bases. CDR1 SEHNR and CDR2 FQNEAQ come from the germline V gene (reference sequence). The junction had 10 bases not matched to a gene; V was cut back by 5 bases and J by 1 base. The CDR3 loop spans 17 amino acids. The chain's CDR3 is CASSLLGRQGSYNEQFF. The CDR3 nucleotides are TGTGCCAGCAGCCTCCTGGGGAGACAGGGGTCCTACAATGAGCAGTTCTTC.

The rearrangement uses TRBV7-9 and TRBJ2-1; 7 nucleotides align to TRBD2. The CDR3 has 13 amino acids. V shed 5 bases, J shed 15 bases, and the junction held 13 bases outside the gene matches. Germline CDR1 SEHNR, CDR2 FQNEAQ (reference sequence). DNA for the CDR3: TGTGCCAGCAGCCCACTCGGGACGCCGGGAGGGTTCTTC. Its protein product is CASSPLGTPGGFF.

The V and J genes are TRBV19 and TRBJ1-2; 9 bases line up with TRBD1. The CDR3 spans 15 residues. CDR1 LNHDA and CDR2 SQIVND come from the germline V gene (reference sequence). The V gene end was trimmed by 3 bases and the J gene end by 4 bases; junction bases not matched to a gene: 6. In DNA, the CDR3 is TGTGCCAGTAGTATTCTAGACAGGGGGACCTATGGCTACACCTTC. It translates to CASSILDRGTYGYTF.

In this sample, this clone turned up a few times. The chain is built from TRBV28 and TRBJ2-7; 7 nucleotides align to TRBD2. The V gene end was trimmed by 7 bases and the J gene end by 2 bases; junction bases not matched to a gene: 2. The CDR3 is 12 residues long. Germline V gene data show CDR1 as MDHEN and CDR2 as SYDVKM. This CDR3 is CASTSGAYEQYF. In DNA form, the CDR3 reads TGTGCCAGCACTAGCGGAGCCTACGAGCAGTACTTC. The full variable domain, with the rest looked up from reference TRBV28 and TRBJ2-7, is DVKVTQSSRYLVKRTGEKVFLECVQDMDHENMFWYRQDPGLGLRLIYFSYDVKMKEKGDIPEGYSVSREKKERFSLILESASTNQTSMYLCASTSGAYEQYFGPGTRLTVT.

V usage is TRBV6-1 and J usage is TRBJ1-3, with 9 bases identical to TRBD1. Germline loops: CDR1 MNHNS, CDR2 SASEGT. V dropped 3 bases and J dropped 8; count of bases not matched to a gene: 11. This CDR3 comprises 16 residues. The CDR3 sequence: CASSDGVGQGRDTIYF. CDR3 in DNA: TGTGCCAGCAGTGATGGCGTGGGACAGGGTAGGGACACCATATATTTT.

In the case of this clone: Distinct nucleotide sequences in the sample also encode this CDR3. The chain links TRBV20-1 to TRBJ2-7, with TRBD2 as a possible D gene (5 bases). Germline CDR1 is DFQATT and CDR2 is SNEGSKA (reference sequence). The CDR3 consists of 11 residues. V lost 4 bases, J lost 3 bases, and 7 bases lay in between. CDR3 protein: CSATSGYEQYF. As DNA, the CDR3 is TGCAGTGCTACCAGCGGCTACGAGCAGTACTTC.

The genes are TRBV18 and TRBJ1-1, with D maybe TRBD1 (6 bases). Germline-derived CDR1 and CDR2 are KGHSH and LQKENI. Between the trimmed V and J ends, which lost 3 bases and 5 bases, there was a span of 13 bases. CDR3 length equals 14 residues. The CDR3 DNA reads TGTGCCAGCTCACCTCAGGGGTTCGGGACTGAAGCTTTCTTT. Protein product: CASSPQGFGTEAFF.

The CDR3 here is CASSMSRGSMTYEQYF. Written as DNA, the CDR3 is TGTGCCAGCAGCATGAGCAGGGGATCGATGACCTACGAGCAGTACTTC. The V gene is TRBV5-4, the J gene TRBJ2-7; tentative D call: TRBD1 (6 bases). The germline gives CDR1 SGHNT, CDR2 YYREEE (reference sequence). The CDR3 is 16 residues long. The ends were cut back, 4 bases at V and 2 bases at J, with 19 bases in the middle.

This clone was seen a single time. This chain connects TRBV7-9 to TRBJ2-7, with D unclear. The germline V gene has CDR1 SEHNR and CDR2 FQNEAQ (reference sequence). The CDR3 has 11 amino acids. The germline V and J ends were trimmed by 5 bases and 7 bases, with 9 bases remaining between them. CDR3 sequence: CASSKNQEQYF. Written as DNA, the CDR3 is TGTGCCAGCAGCAAAAATCAGGAGCAGTACTTC.

The CDR3 sequence: CASSDRTAATYEQYF. In DNA form, the CDR3 reads TGTGCCAGCAGTGACCGGACAGCCGCAACCTACGAGCAGTACTTC. The J gene is TRBJ2-7, the V gene TRBV25-1, with D perhaps matching TRBD1 (6 bases). The V gene's germline CDR1 is MGHDK and CDR2 SYGVNS. This CDR3 comprises 15 residues. V shed 3 bases and J shed 2 bases, with 14 bases lying between them.

The chain uses TRBV13 and TRBJ2-7, with TRBD1 matching 10 bases. Germline CDR1 is PRHDT and CDR2 is FYEKMQ (reference sequence). Germline trimming cut 5 bases from V and 3 bases from J; bases unmatched to any gene: 13. This CDR3 comprises 17 residues. CDR3 protein: CASSPPRGQGLDYEQYF. Here the CDR3 DNA reads TGTGCCAGCAGCCCCCCCCGGGGACAGGGGTTAGACTACGAGCAGTACTTC.

The rearrangement uses TRBV6-5 and TRBJ2-5; D may be TRBD2 (5 bases). CDR1 and CDR2 from the germline V gene are MNHEY and SVGAGI. The CDR3 runs 14 residues. Deletions cut 7 bases from V and 5 bases from J, with 17 bases between. CDR3 residues: CASNPTGRGETQYF. DNA for the CDR3: TGTGCCAGCAATCCAACTGGGAGAGGGGAGACCCAGTACTTC.

V gene TRBV4-3 combines with J gene TRBJ1-4, with a tentative D call TRBD1 (6 bases). Trimming removed 4 bases from V and 3 bases from J, with 12 bases in between. Germline V gene data show CDR1 as LGHNA and CDR2 as YSLEER. The CDR3 extends over 15 amino acids. CDR3 in DNA: TGCGCCAGCAGCCCAACACAGGGTGCTAATGAAAAACTGTTTTTT. Translation gives CASSPTQGANEKLFF.

The V call is TRBV28, the J call TRBJ1-1; D is perhaps TRBD1 (5 bases). The CDR3 extends over 14 amino acids. Per the germline V gene, CDR1 is MDHEN and CDR2 is SYDVKM. Deletions cut 4 bases from V and 0 bases from J, with 9 bases between. CDR3 coding DNA: TGTGCCAGCAGTTCGCAGGGAATGAACACTGAAGCTTTCTTT. Translating it yields CASSSQGMNTEAFF.

This clone showed up just a few times. The chain has TRBV7-2 and TRBJ1-6; 7 bases map to TRBD1. V lost 4 bases and J lost 7; bases outside the gene matches: 4. Germline V gene sequence: CDR1 SGHTA, CDR2 FQGNSA. This CDR3 has 14 residues. The CDR3 reads CASSSTGTNSPLHF. The CDR3 DNA is TGTGCCAGCAGCTCGACAGGGACGAATTCACCCCTCCACTTT.

The genes are TRBV11-2 and TRBJ1-1; 7 bases align to TRBD1. The CDR3 loop spans 15 amino acids. Trimming at V came to 8 bases and at J to 4 bases, leaving 13 bases not matched to a gene. Per germline, CDR1 SGHAT and CDR2 FQNNGV. The CDR3 region is CASLVTGTRGTEAFF. DNA of the CDR3: TGTGCCAGCCTAGTGACAGGGACGAGGGGCACTGAAGCTTTCTTT.

The rearrangement links TRBV6-5 to TRBJ2-7; TRBD2 aligns across 9 bases. V trimming: 8 bases; J trimming: 5 bases; junction bases outside the gene matches: 7. The CDR3 is made up of 13 amino acids. Germline CDR1 is MNHEY and CDR2 is SVGAGI. In nucleotides, the CDR3 is TGTGCCAGCGTAGCGGGAGTTGGGGACGAGCAGTACTTC. Its protein is CASVAGVGDEQYF.

This clone was counted a single time. The V call is TRBV12-1, the J call TRBJ2-7; the table's D call of TRBD2 was not tested on the DNA. TRBV12-1 is assigned pseudogene status. The CDR3 consists of 19 residues. CDR3 nucleotide sequence: TGTGCCAGCAGGTCCCTTGGACTAGCGGGAGTTGAAAGCTCCTACGAGCAGTACTTC. It specifies CASRSLGLAGVESSYEQYF.

The V and J genes are TRBV15 and TRBJ1-2; D may be TRBD1 (5 bases). The CDR3 consists of 13 residues. Germline CDR1 is LNHNV and CDR2 is YYDKDF (reference sequence). V was trimmed by 6 bases and J by 6 bases, leaving 14 bases between them. This chain's CDR3 is CATRGDWEDGYTF. The DNA for the CDR3 is TGTGCCACCAGAGGGGACTGGGAGGATGGCTACACCTTC. Complete variable domain (other parts from reference TRBV15 and TRBJ1-2): DAMVIQNPRYQVTQFGKPVTLSCSQTLNHNVMYWYQQKSSQAPKLLFHYYDKDFNNEADTPDNFQSRRPNTSFCFLDIRSPGLGDTAMYLCATRGDWEDGYTFGSGTRLTVV.